Detailed here is one TCR beta chain. The CDR3 is 14 residues long. V gave up 4 bases and J gave up 3 bases, with 12 bases separating them. Germline loops: CDR1 LNHDA, CDR2 SQIVND (reference sequence). These data belong to a study of blood T cell repertoires in COVID-19. Overall study: Both acute and convalescent COVID-19 samples were obtained from the United States, Italy and Spain. The cDNA or gDNA used as material had been derived from T cells, B-cell-depleted T cells, or PBMCs.

Cohorts were assigned according to the clinical history that participants reported. As processed by the authors: Estimation of nucleated cell counts was performed using reference gene primer amplification. This table comes from immunoSEQ multiplex PCR, and its TCRdb copy is limited to in-frame clones, with some not included. For V, J and clone size, that table is used; D and trimming come from the DNA. The repertoire consists of more than 450,000 clones, with roughly nine tenths occurring once and the leading ten covering 0.7%. The TCR originated in a woman aged 18-30 years who had recovered from COVID-19. This rearrangement joins TRBV19 to TRBJ1-2, with D maybe TRBD1 (5 bases). Source material: PBMCs or T cells enriched from blood (not recorded which). CDR3 residues: CASSTPGDHYGYTF. The CDR3 DNA sequence: TGTGCCAGTAGTACCCCGGGGGATCACTATGGCTACACCTTC.